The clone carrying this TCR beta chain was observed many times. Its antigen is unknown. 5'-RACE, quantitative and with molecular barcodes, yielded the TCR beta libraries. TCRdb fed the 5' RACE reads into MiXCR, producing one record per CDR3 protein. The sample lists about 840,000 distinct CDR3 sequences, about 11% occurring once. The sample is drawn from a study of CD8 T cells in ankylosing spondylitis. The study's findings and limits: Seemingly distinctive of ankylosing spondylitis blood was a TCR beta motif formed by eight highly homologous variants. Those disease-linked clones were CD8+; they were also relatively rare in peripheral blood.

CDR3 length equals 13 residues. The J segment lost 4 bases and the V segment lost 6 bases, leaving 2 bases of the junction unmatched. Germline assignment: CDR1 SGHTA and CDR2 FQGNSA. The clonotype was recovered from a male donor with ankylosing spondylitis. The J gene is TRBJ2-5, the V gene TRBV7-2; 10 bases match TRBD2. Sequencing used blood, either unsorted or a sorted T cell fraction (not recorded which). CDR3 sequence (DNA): TGTGCCAGCAGTGGGACTAGCGTAGAGACCCAGTACTTC. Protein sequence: CASSGTSVETQYF.